Listed below are T cell receptor beta chains from one sample, sequenced in a study of shared clonotypes between healthy human individuals. The repertoire was sequenced with immunoSEQ multiplex PCR; TCRdb's copy has only in-frame clones and lacks some. The sample carries just over 2,000,000 clones, about 95% recorded once. Material for sequencing was naive CD8+ T cells sorted from blood. The receptors derive from a man in his late teens or twenties in good health. Each CDR3 is given with its conserved first and last residue.

CDR3 protein,CDR3 length,J gene,V gene
CSVETGGSYGYTF,13,TRBJ1-2,TRBV29-1
CASSSQMKEQYF,12,TRBJ2-7,TRBV5-4
CASSPSDSRGNQPQHF,16,TRBJ1-5,TRBV28
CASSLGRGNEKLFF,14,TRBJ1-4,TRBV5-1
CSAIDRAEQFF,11,TRBJ2-1,TRBV20-1
CASSRTQDQETQYF,14,TRBJ2-5,TRBV7-9
CASSPSTGLSYEQYF,15,TRBJ2-7,TRBV5-1
CASSLAGTEETQYF,14,TRBJ2-5,TRBV27
CAYGLAGFGNEQFF,14,TRBJ2-1,TRBV30
CASSQDSGSSYNEQFF,16,TRBJ2-1,TRBV7-6
CASSLGSSVDIQYF,14,TRBJ2-4,TRBV6-6
CASTGKNSPLHF,12,TRBJ1-6,TRBV2
CASSVGPAGVNEQYF,15,TRBJ2-7,TRBV9
CASSLAVFSGYTF,13,TRBJ1-2,TRBV27
CATSIPGTYEQYF,13,TRBJ2-7,TRBV15
CASSLEASGGQETQYF,16,TRBJ2-5,TRBV7-7
CAVWGAGAGELFF,13,TRBJ2-2,TRBV10-3
CASSVTSGAETQYF,14,TRBJ2-5,TRBV27
CASSRDREGTDTQYF,15,TRBJ2-3,TRBV13
CASSIGTGPNSPLHF,15,TRBJ1-6,TRBV19